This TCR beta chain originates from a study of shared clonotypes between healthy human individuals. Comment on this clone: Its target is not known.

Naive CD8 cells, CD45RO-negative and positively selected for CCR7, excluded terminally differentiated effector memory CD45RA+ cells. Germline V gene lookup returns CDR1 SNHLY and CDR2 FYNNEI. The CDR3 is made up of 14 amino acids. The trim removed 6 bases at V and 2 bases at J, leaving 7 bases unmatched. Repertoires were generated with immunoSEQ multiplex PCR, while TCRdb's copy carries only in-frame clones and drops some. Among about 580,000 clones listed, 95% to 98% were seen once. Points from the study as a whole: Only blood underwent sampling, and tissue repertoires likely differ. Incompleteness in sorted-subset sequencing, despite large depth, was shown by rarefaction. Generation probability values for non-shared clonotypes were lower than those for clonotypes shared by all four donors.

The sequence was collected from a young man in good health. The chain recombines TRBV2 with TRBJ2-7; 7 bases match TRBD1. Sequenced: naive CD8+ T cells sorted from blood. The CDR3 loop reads CASRGQRIPYEQYF. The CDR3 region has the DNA TGTGCCAGCAGGGGACAGCGGATACCCTACGAGCAGTACTTC.